Shown below are 15 T cell receptor beta chains from a single sample sequenced in a study of somatic mutations in cytotoxic T cells in rheumatoid arthritis. The data were produced by immunoSEQ multiplex PCR, yet TCRdb's version contains in-frame clones alone and is incomplete. The sample contains around 15,000 clones, 82% of which appear only once. The material sequenced was CD8+ T cells sorted from blood. These receptors all stem from an adult with rheumatoid arthritis.

V gene TRBV9 combines with J gene TRBJ1-2, with 7 bases lining up with TRBD1. CDR1 and CDR2 from the germline V gene are SGDLS and YYNGEE. Trimming at V came to 0 bases and at J to 4 bases, leaving 21 bases not matched to a gene. The CDR3 spans 20 residues. CDR3 sequence reads: CASSVDDPAGTERIFYGYTF. DNA for the CDR3: TGTGCCAGCAGCGTAGATGATCCGGCCGGGACAGAGAGGATATTCTATGGCTACACCTTC.

The DNA of the CDR3 is TGTGCCAGCAGTTACTCAGGGGATCCCAATCAGCCCCAGCATTTT. Its translation is CASSYSGDPNQPQHF. The chain links TRBV6-6 to TRBJ1-5; possibly TRBD1 for D (5 bases). The CDR3 runs 15 residues. V was cut by 0 bases and J by 3 bases, with 9 bases left in between. Per the germline V gene, CDR1 is MNHNY and CDR2 is SVGAGI (reference sequence).

The J gene is TRBJ2-5, the V gene TRBV13, with D possibly matching TRBD2 (5 bases). CDR3 length: 14 residues. Trimming left V 3 bases short and J 1 base short, with 9 bases between. Germline values: CDR1 PRHDT, CDR2 FYEKMQ (reference sequence). CDR3 region: CASSFRRVQETQYF. Written as DNA, the CDR3 is TGTGCCAGCAGCTTCCGGCGGGTCCAAGAGACCCAGTACTTC.

This clone was observed a handful of times. The rearrangement joins TRBV7-9 to TRBJ1-2; D ambiguous. The CDR3 loop spans 14 amino acids. V shed 2 bases and J shed 7 bases, with 14 bases lying between them. From germline, CDR1 is SEHNR and CDR2 FQNEAQ (reference sequence). DNA for the CDR3: TGTGCCAGCAGCTTATCAGCAGGATCTCCTGGCTACACCTTC. It encodes CASSLSAGSPGYTF. Combining the CDR3 with reference TRBV7-9 and TRBJ1-2 gives the whole variable domain DTGVSQNPRHKITKRGQNVTFRCDPISEHNRLYWYRQTLGQGPEFLTYFQNEAQLEKSRLLSDRFSAERPKGSFSTLEIQRTEQGDSAMYLCASSLSAGSPGYTFGSGTRLTVV.

The chain links TRBV28 to TRBJ2-1; D ambiguous. Trimming took 10 bases from V and 0 from J, leaving 13 bases between them. The CDR3 is made up of 14 amino acids. Looked up from germline, CDR1 is MDHEN and CDR2 is SYDVKM. The CDR3 nucleotides read TGTGCCATCCAACCACTAAGCTCCTACAATGAGCAGTTCTTC. Its protein is CAIQPLSSYNEQFF.

V is TRBV21-1 and J is TRBJ1-5; the table assigns TRBD1, which was not confirmed against the DNA. TRBV21-1 is a known pseudogene. The CDR3 consists of 19 residues. The CDR3 sequence: CASSCPRDTWGTPDQPQHF. Here the CDR3 DNA reads TGTGCCAGCAGCTGTCCCCGGGACACCTGGGGGACCCCGGATCAGCCCCAGCATTTT.

This chain uses TRBV28 with TRBJ2-5; 9 nucleotides line up with TRBD2. CDR1 is MDHEN and CDR2 is SYDVKM in the germline V gene. CDR3 size: 15 residues. V lost 3 bases and J lost 4; bases outside the gene matches: 6. In DNA form, the CDR3 reads TGTGCCAGCAGTTTCGGCGGGGGGGGTGTAGAGACCCAGTACTTC. Translating it yields CASSFGGGGVETQYF.

The chain joins TRBV10-3 to TRBJ2-5; no firm D call. Germline-derived CDR1 and CDR2 are ENHRY and SYGVKD. This CDR3 has 14 residues. Trimming cost V 6 bases and J 5 bases, with 16 bases left between them. As DNA, the CDR3 is TGTGCCATCAGGACTTCGGACCCGAGGGAGACCCAGTACTTC. Its translation: CAIRTSDPRETQYF.

The V gene is TRBV19, the J gene TRBJ1-2; 7 bases are shared with TRBD1. The CDR3 consists of 14 residues. Germline CDR1 is LNHDA and CDR2 is SQIVND (reference sequence). V was clipped by 5 bases and J by 6 bases; unmatched bases: 9. This CDR3 is CASSPGTELHGYTF. Here the CDR3 DNA reads TGTGCCAGTAGTCCTGGGACAGAACTTCATGGCTACACCTTC. Full variable domain (rest looked up from reference TRBV19 and TRBJ1-2): DGGITQSPKYLFRKEGQNVTLSCEQNLNHDAMYWYRQDPGQGLRLIYYSQIVNDFQKGDIAEGYSVSREKKESFPLTVTSAQKNPTAFYLCASSPGTELHGYTFGSGTRLTVV.

V and J are TRBV29-1 and TRBJ1-3, with D unresolved. Germline loops: CDR1 SQVTM, CDR2 ANQGSEA. V lost 3 bases, J lost 3 bases, and 9 bases lay in between. CDR3 size: 13 residues. CDR3 protein: CSVDWGNGNTIYF. CDR3 in DNA: TGCAGCGTTGATTGGGGTAATGGAAACACCATATATTTT.

This clone occurred a few times. This CDR3 is CASSAGTSGKYEQYF. CDR3 DNA sequence: TGTGCCAGCAGCGCTGGGACTAGCGGAAAATACGAGCAGTACTTC. The chain links TRBV9 to TRBJ2-7; 11 nucleotides align to TRBD2. CDR1 is SGDLS, CDR2 YYNGEE, per germline. CDR3 size: 15 residues. J lost 4 bases, V lost 3 bases, and 6 bases had no gene match.

This clone was counted a few times. This chain connects TRBV19 to TRBJ2-7; D gene uncertain. Germline values: CDR1 LNHDA, CDR2 SQIVND (reference sequence). V dropped 4 bases and J dropped 2 bases, with 9 bases sitting between them. The CDR3 has 13 amino acids. The CDR3 is CASSRSKTYEQYF. In DNA, the CDR3 is TGTGCCAGTAGTAGGTCGAAAACCTACGAGCAGTACTTC.

This chain links TRBV7-2 with TRBJ1-1; TRBD1 might be the D (5 bases). The germline CDR1 and CDR2 sequences are SGHTA and FQGNSA. CDR3 length: 15 residues. V dropped 7 bases and J dropped 1 base, with 16 bases sitting between them. In DNA, the CDR3 is TGTGCCAGCACCGGGGAAACAGGTCCGAACACTGAAGCTTTCTTT. This encodes CASTGETGPNTEAFF.

The chain joins TRBV19 to TRBJ1-4; 7 bases are a match to TRBD1. Germline CDR1 and CDR2: LNHDA and SQIVND (reference sequence). V shed 4 bases, J shed 3 bases, and the junction held 5 bases outside the gene matches. The CDR3 has 15 amino acids. The CDR3 DNA reads TGTGCCAGTAGTAATGGACAGGCGGCTAATGAAAAACTGTTTTTT. Translation gives CASSNGQAANEKLFF.

The chain joins TRBV5-6 to TRBJ2-1, with D unclear. V was clipped by 3 bases and J by 7 bases, with 14 bases between them. CDR1 and CDR2 from the germline V gene are SGHDT and YYEEEE. This CDR3 is built from 14 residues. The CDR3 DNA follows: TGTGCCAGCAGCTCCCCATGGGCAGTAAATGAGCAGTTCTTC. It yields the protein CASSSPWAVNEQFF.